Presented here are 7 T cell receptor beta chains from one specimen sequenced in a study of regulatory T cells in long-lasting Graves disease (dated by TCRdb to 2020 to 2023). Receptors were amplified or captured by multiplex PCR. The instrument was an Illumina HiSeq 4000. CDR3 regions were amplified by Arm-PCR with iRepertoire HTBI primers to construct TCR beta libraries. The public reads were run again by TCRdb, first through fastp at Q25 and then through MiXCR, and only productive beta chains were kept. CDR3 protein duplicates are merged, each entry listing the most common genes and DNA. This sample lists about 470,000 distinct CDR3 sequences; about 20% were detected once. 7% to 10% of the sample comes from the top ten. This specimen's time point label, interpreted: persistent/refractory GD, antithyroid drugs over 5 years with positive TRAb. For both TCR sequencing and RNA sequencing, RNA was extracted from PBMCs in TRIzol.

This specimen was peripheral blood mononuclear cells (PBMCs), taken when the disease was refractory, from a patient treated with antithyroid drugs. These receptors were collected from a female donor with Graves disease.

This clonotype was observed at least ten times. DNA of the CDR3: TGCGCCAGCAGCTTGGCAGGGCTTGGGAACTATGGCTACACCTTC. This codes for CASSLAGLGNYGYTF. The chain combines TRBV5-1 with TRBJ1-2; a weak D match, TRBD1 (5 bases). The CDR3 totals 15 residues. Germline V lookup: CDR1 SGHRS, CDR2 YFSETQ. V lost 0 bases to trimming and J lost 2 bases, with 11 bases between them. Full variable domain (outside the CDR3, taken from reference TRBV5-1 and TRBJ1-2): KAGVTQTPRYLIKTRGQQVTLSCSPISGHRSVSWYQQTPGQGLQFLFEYFSETQRNKGNFPGRFSGRQFSNSRSEMNVSTLELGDSALYLCASSLAGLGNYGYTFGSGTRLTVV.

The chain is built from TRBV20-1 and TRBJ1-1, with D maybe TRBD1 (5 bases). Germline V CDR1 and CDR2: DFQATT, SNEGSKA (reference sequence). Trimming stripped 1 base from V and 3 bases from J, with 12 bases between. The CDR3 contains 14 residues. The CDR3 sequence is CSARGWGGHTEAFF. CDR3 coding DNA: TGCAGTGCTAGAGGTTGGGGGGGACACACTGAAGCTTTCTTT.

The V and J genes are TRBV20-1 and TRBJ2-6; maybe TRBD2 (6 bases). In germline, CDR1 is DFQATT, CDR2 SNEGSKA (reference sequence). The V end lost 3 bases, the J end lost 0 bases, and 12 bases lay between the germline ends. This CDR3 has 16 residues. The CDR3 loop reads CSASRREYSGANVLTF. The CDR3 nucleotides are TGCAGTGCTAGTAGGCGGGAATACTCTGGGGCCAACGTCCTGACTTTC.

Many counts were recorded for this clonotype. CDR3 sequence reads: CASSPGKTAAPLHF. CDR3 coding DNA: TGTGCCAGCAGTCCCGGGAAAACCGCCGCACCCCTCCACTTT. The chain has TRBV2 and TRBJ1-6; D gene unclear. This CDR3 comprises 14 residues. The germline V gene encodes CDR1 SNHLY and CDR2 FYNNEI. The V gene lost 5 bases and the J gene lost 11 bases, with 16 bases spanning the gap.

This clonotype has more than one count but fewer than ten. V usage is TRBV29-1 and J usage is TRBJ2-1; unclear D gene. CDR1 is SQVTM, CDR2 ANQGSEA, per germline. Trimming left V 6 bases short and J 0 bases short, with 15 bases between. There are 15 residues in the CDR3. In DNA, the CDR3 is TGCAGCGTCCGCTCGGGCCCCAGCTCCTACAATGAGCAGTTCTTC. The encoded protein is CSVRSGPSSYNEQFF.

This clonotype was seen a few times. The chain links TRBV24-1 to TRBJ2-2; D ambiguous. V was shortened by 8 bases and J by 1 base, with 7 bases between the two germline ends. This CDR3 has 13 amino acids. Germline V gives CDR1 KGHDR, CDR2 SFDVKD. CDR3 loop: CATTLGNTGELFF. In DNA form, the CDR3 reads TGTGCCACCACCCTCGGGAACACCGGGGAGCTGTTTTTT.

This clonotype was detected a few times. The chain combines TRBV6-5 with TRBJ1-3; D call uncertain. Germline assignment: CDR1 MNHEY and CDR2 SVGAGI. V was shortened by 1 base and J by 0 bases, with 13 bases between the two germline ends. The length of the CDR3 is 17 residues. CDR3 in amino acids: CASSYWSPRTSGNTIYF. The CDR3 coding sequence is TGTGCCAGCAGTTACTGGTCACCTCGGACCTCTGGAAACACCATATATTTT.